This T cell receptor beta chain appears in the sequencing data of a study of T-cell reconstitution after alpha-beta-depleted transplantation in children. Researchers prepared the TCRbeta library using unique molecular identifiers, the study reports. MiXCR, run by TCRdb on the PCR reads, gives a single entry per CDR3 protein. The data hold roughly 200,000 distinct CDR3 sequences, with about 6.8% observed a single time. This clonotype showed up many times. This CDR3 region has 13 residues. Germline V gives CDR1 MNHEY, CDR2 SVGAGI. The trim removed 5 bases at V and 4 bases at J, leaving 2 bases unmatched.

The J gene is TRBJ1-5, the V gene TRBV6-5; 7 bases map to TRBD1. This TCR came from a human donor who donated a stem cell graft to a child with Wiskott-Aldrich syndrome. Sequencing used PBMCs from the stem cell graft donor, obtained from the stem cell graft. This CDR3 is CASSRQGNQPQHF. The DNA of the CDR3 is TGTGCCAGCAGTAGACAGGGTAATCAGCCCCAGCATTTT.